These 7 T cell receptor beta chains share one sample of origin, sequenced in a study of cytomegalovirus exposure and HLA in healthy donors. PCR amplification relied on 60 Vbeta primers (plus 13 Jbeta primers). The table came from immunoSEQ multiplex PCR; TCRdb's copy has only in-frame clones and leaves some out. Of about 180,000 clones listed, more than 60% were seen once; the top ten hold about 3.1%. The sequenced sample consisted of PBMCs. The receptors shown here come from a woman between 50 and 59 years old in good health and CMV-seropositive.

The chain links TRBV19 to TRBJ1-2, with D unclear. CDR1 and CDR2 (germline): LNHDA, SQIVND (reference sequence). Trimming pared 6 bases from V and 8 bases from J, leaving 10 bases between. This CDR3 is 11 amino acids long. The CDR3 loop reads CASSPGYGYTF. In DNA form, the CDR3 reads TGTGCCAGTAGCCCCGGGTACGGCTACACCTTC.

The rearrangement links TRBV7-9 to TRBJ2-7; 10 bases line up with TRBD2. With 4 bases clipped from V and 6 bases from J, the junction kept 6 bases outside the gene matches. Germline loops: CDR1 SEHNR, CDR2 FQNEAQ (reference sequence). CDR3 length: 14 amino acids. CDR3 region: CASSSLAGDSEQYF. The CDR3 DNA is TGTGCCAGCAGCTCGCTAGCGGGAGATAGCGAGCAGTACTTC. Combining the CDR3 with reference TRBV7-9 and TRBJ2-7 gives the whole variable domain DTGVSQNPRHKITKRGQNVTFRCDPISEHNRLYWYRQTLGQGPEFLTYFQNEAQLEKSRLLSDRFSAERPKGSFSTLEIQRTEQGDSAMYLCASSSLAGDSEQYFGPGTRLTVT.

This chain connects TRBV28 to TRBJ1-4; 8 bases match TRBD1. With V trimmed by 7 bases and J by 8 bases, 9 bases remained unmatched. The CDR3 covers 14 residues. Germline CDR1 reads MDHEN; CDR2 reads SYDVKM. This chain's CDR3 is CASTRTGSVEKLFF. CDR3 nucleotides: TGTGCCAGCACCCGGACAGGGAGCGTGGAAAAACTGTTTTTT.

V is TRBV7-3 and J is TRBJ2-5; 10 nucleotides line up with TRBD2. Germline-derived CDR1 and CDR2 are SGHTA and FQGTGA. V lost 2 bases and J lost 1; bases outside the gene matches: 7. This CDR3 region has 17 residues. As DNA, the CDR3 is TGTGCCAGCAGCTTAGGGAGACTAGCGGGCACCCAAGAGACCCAGTACTTC. Translated: CASSLGRLAGTQETQYF.

This clone occurred once. The chain carries TRBV4-1 and TRBJ1-1; 7 nucleotides line up with TRBD1. The V gene's germline CDR1 is MGHRA and CDR2 YSYEKL. This CDR3 region has 15 residues. Trimming took 3 bases from V and 4 from J; bases not matched to a gene: 8. In nucleotides, the CDR3 is TGCGCCAGCAGCCATCCTGACAGGGCCTCCACTGAAGCTTTCTTT. Protein: CASSHPDRASTEAFF.

V and J are TRBV10-3 and TRBJ1-1; D is unclear. Trimming pared 2 bases from V and 3 bases from J, leaving 13 bases between. CDR1 is ENHRY, CDR2 SYGVKD, per germline. The CDR3 is 15 amino acids. The CDR3 sequence: CAISERRIGDTEAFF. The DNA for the CDR3 is TGTGCCATCAGTGAGCGGAGGATTGGGGACACTGAAGCTTTCTTT.

The chain couples TRBV19 to TRBJ2-7; 7 nucleotides match TRBD2. Unmatched junction bases numbered 7, after V lost 5 bases and J lost 6 bases. The CDR3 contains 13 residues. Per germline, CDR1 LNHDA and CDR2 SQIVND (reference sequence). The chain's CDR3 is CASSFNGEGEQYF. The CDR3 bases are TGTGCCAGTAGTTTTAACGGGGAGGGCGAGCAGTACTTC.